Included here is one T cell receptor beta chain sequence, with context. Its antigen is undetermined. The treatment: around 19 received Ad26.COV2.S at low or high dose, single or two shots; roughly 5 received placebo; per-sample allocation not given. Collection of samples fell on day 63 after the first vaccine or placebo injection. Spike of the Wuhan-strain SARS-CoV-2 was expressed by an Ad26 vector, which formed the vaccine. This CDR3 region has 13 residues. V was trimmed by 3 bases and J by 2 bases, leaving 7 bases between them. CDR1 and CDR2 (germline): SNHLY, FYNNEI. The data derive from a study of Ad26.COV2.S vaccination and SARS-CoV-2 variants. Study outcomes and limitations: Analyses of TCR breadth and depth may have underestimated total T cell responses.

Only in-frame clones appear in the TCRdb table, and some are missing; sequencing was by immunoSEQ multiplex PCR. The sample yields 300,000 to 400,000 clones, 80% to 90% seen once. The TCR was taken from a person aged 18-65 years who received the Ad26.COV2.S COVID-19 vaccine or a placebo. The gene calls are TRBV2 and TRBJ1-1, with D uncertain. The sample in question was peripheral blood, obtained in a trial of Ad26.COV2.S vaccine versus placebo. For the CDR3, the DNA is TGTGCCAGCAGTGATTCGGTAAACACTGAAGCTTTCTTT. Its translation: CASSDSVNTEAFF. The entire variable domain, with the rest obtained from reference TRBV2 and TRBJ1-1, is as follows: EPEVTQTPSHQVTQMGQEVILRCVPISNHLYFYWYRQILGQKVEFLVSFYNNEISEKSEIFDDQFSVERPDGSNFTLKIRSTKLEDSAMYFCASSDSVNTEAFFGQGTRLTVV.